Listed below are T cell receptor beta chains from one sample, sequenced in a study of technical replicates of blood from a handful of donors. Libraries were prepared by immunoSEQ multiplex PCR; TCRdb keeps only in-frame clonotypes and omits some of them. Among some 70,000 clones, 95% to 98% were seen once, and the ten largest hold 0.25% to 0.35%. What was sequenced was T cells isolated from PBMCs. The receptors derive from a human donor in good health. CDR3s leave out the opening cysteine and the closing phenylalanine or tryptophan. Size tells how often a clone was seen (once, few, many) or the class of an expanded clone, and some rows leave it out.

j_gene,v_gene,abundance,CDR3aa
TRBJ2-7,TRBV28,once,ASSLTNWTSGSHEQY
TRBJ1-4,TRBV19,-,ASTGTGREKLF
TRBJ2-1,TRBV6-1,-,ASSGGLVPREQF
TRBJ1-2,TRBV7-2,-,ASSFGRGLGYT
TRBJ2-1,TRBV30,-,AWSPGRGLFNEQF
TRBJ2-7,TRBV10-3,-,AINSPGTNYEQY
TRBJ2-3,TRBV19,-,ASSDRGDSSTDTQY
TRBJ1-1,TRBV18,-,ASSLRQGVDTEAF
TRBJ2-5,TRBV19,-,ASSLGGRAGETQY
TRBJ1-2,TRBV2,-,ASSEVGGTAYGYT
TRBJ1-3,TRBV10-3,-,AINPLGLGNTIY
TRBJ2-3,TRBV27,-,ASSFWKGDTQY
TRBJ1-5,TRBV28,-,ASSSGTGYQPQH
TRBJ1-2,TRBV9,-,ASSGDSYGYT
TRBJ2-1,TRBV29-1,-,SVEVAGDRIEQF
TRBJ2-2,TRBV7-3,-,ASSAHSDANTGELF
TRBJ1-5,TRBV19,-,ASSKGQSPFSNQPQH
TRBJ2-7,TRBV30,-,AWSFRDRPSYEQY
TRBJ1-2,TRBV21-1,once,ASSKAVASHNYGYT
TRBJ2-3,TRBV28,-,ASSLLQGKADTQY
TRBJ2-7,TRBV15,once,ATSRNKGDRVSYEQY
TRBJ2-3,TRBV28,-,ASSSSLLIQGQLTDTQY
TRBJ2-3,TRBV28,-,ASSQAGGADTQY
TRBJ2-1,TRBV29-1,-,SLGQGSNEQF
TRBJ2-5,TRBV7-9,-,ASSFLSEETQY
TRBJ1-1,TRBV27,-,ASTSRANTEAF
TRBJ2-2,TRBV11-2,-,ASSAGYGWNTGELF
TRBJ1-5,TRBV4-1,-,ASSQEPGIFSNQPQH
TRBJ1-5,TRBV25-1,-,ASSTGGLGNQPQH
TRBJ1-1,TRBV10-3,-,AIRGDRANTEAF
TRBJ1-2,TRBV29-1,-,SVEESGQDYYGYT
TRBJ2-3,TRBV6-4,-,ASSDGSGRGPDTQY